The 5 T cell receptor beta chains given below trace back to one sample, sequenced in a study of blood T cell repertoires in COVID-19. Some clones are missing from TCRdb's copy, which holds only in-frame ones; the method was immunoSEQ multiplex PCR. This repertoire shows around 290,000 clones, about 89% found once; its top ten account for approximately 8%. Specimen: peripheral blood. The source is a woman in her forties or fifties who had recovered from COVID-19.

This chain uses TRBV5-4 with TRBJ2-2; 7 bases are shared with TRBD1. This CDR3 spans 13 amino acids. Looked up from germline, CDR1 is SGHNT and CDR2 is YYREEE (reference sequence). V was pared by 4 bases and J by 5 bases, with 2 bases of the junction left unmatched. The CDR3 loop reads CASSPDRTGELFF. Here the CDR3 DNA reads TGTGCCAGCAGCCCGGACAGGACCGGGGAGCTGTTTTTT.

The J gene is TRBJ2-2, the V gene TRBV27; the match to TRBD2 covers 13 bases. Germline assignment: CDR1 MNHEY and CDR2 SMNVEV (reference sequence). V lost 6 bases and J lost 2; bases outside the gene matches: 3. There are 16 residues in the CDR3. CDR3 bases: TGTGCCAGCAGGTGGACTAGCGGGGGAAACACCGGGGAGCTGTTTTTT. Protein product: CASRWTSGGNTGELFF.

The chain recombines TRBV5-1 with TRBJ2-2; 11 bases map to TRBD2. CDR1 and CDR2 from the germline V gene are SGHRS and YFSETQ. CDR3 length equals 16 residues. V was clipped by 1 base and J by 9 bases; unmatched bases: 8. The CDR3 bases are TGCGCCAGCAGCTTGAGTCTAGCGGGGGGCTCCCGGGAGCTGTTTTTT. Amino acids: CASSLSLAGGSRELFF.

The chain couples TRBV24-1 to TRBJ2-3, with 9 bases aligning to TRBD1. V lost 5 bases and J lost 0; bases outside the gene matches: 2. In germline, CDR1 is KGHDR, CDR2 SFDVKD. This CDR3 spans 15 amino acids. The CDR3 nucleotides are TGTGCCACCAGTGCCGGGACAGGGAGCACAGATACGCAGTATTTT. Translation: CATSAGTGSTDTQYF.

This chain connects TRBV27 to TRBJ2-5, with D possibly being TRBD1 (6 bases). The CDR3 is 15 residues long. Germline CDR1 is MNHEY and CDR2 is SMNVEV (reference sequence). Trimming removed 6 bases at V and 4 bases at J, with 18 bases between. The CDR3 DNA reads as TGTGCCAGCAGCCGAAAGGACAGCAGCCTAGAGACCCAGTACTTC. It codes for CASSRKDSSLETQYF.